A selection of T cell receptor beta chains follows, all from one sample in a study of neoadjuvant anti-PD-1 for oral cavity cancer. Data came from immunoSEQ multiplex PCR; TCRdb stores just in-frame clones and leaves some out. Of 55,000 to 75,000 clones in the sample, 65% to 85% were seen once. Sequencing was performed on PBMCs, taken before nivolumab (anti-PD-1) treatment. These receptors originate from a person aged 35 to 85 with oral cavity squamous cell carcinoma. The CDR3 runs from the conserved cysteine through the conserved F or W. The order of the fields is V gene, J gene, CDR3 length, clone size, D gene, CDR3 protein, CDR3 DNA. D genes are given only for firm matches. Clone size is given for some rows only: seen once, a few or many times, or a class if the clone is expanded.

TRBV10-2	TRBJ1-6	14	-	TRBD1	CASGQDRGNSPLHF	TGCGCCAGCGGCCAGGACAGGGGTAATTCACCCCTCCACTTT
TRBV7-9	TRBJ2-1	16	-	-	CASSPGAGSSYNEQFF	TGTGCCAGCAGCCCTGGAGCAGGGAGCTCCTACAATGAGCAGTTCTTC
TRBV21-1	TRBJ2-4	16	few	-	CASSKGGARPPNIQYF	TGTGCCAGCAGCAAAGGAGGGGCCAGGCCCCCCAACATTCAGTACTTC
TRBV7-9	TRBJ2-7	13	once	-	CASSFPGSYEQYF	TGTGCCAGCAGCTTTCCCGGATCCTACGAGCAGTACTTC
TRBV18	TRBJ1-2	16	-	-	CASSPPIGRGPNGYTF	TGTGCCAGCTCACCACCGATTGGGAGGGGTCCAAATGGCTACACCTTC
TRBV29-1	TRBJ2-5	12	-	-	CSGLPYQETQYF	TGCAGCGGTTTACCTTACCAAGAGACCCAGTACTTC
TRBV19	TRBJ2-5	14	-	TRBD2	CASRRSGGQETQYF	TGTGCCAGTAGGAGGAGCGGGGGGCAAGAGACCCAGTACTTC
TRBV29-1	TRBJ2-4	16	-	-	CSVEVAASLAKNIQYF	TGCAGCGTTGAAGTGGCAGCAAGCCTAGCCAAAAACATTCAGTACTTC
TRBV5-1	TRBJ1-4	16	-	-	CASSFGWQEGSEKLFF	TGCGCCAGCAGCTTTGGGTGGCAGGAAGGGTCGGAAAAACTGTTTTTT
TRBV19	TRBJ1-1	11	-	-	CATRENTEAFF	TGTGCCACTCGGGAGAACACTGAAGCTTTCTTT
TRBV7-2	TRBJ1-5	15	-	-	CASSLSGSGNQPQHF	TGTGCCAGCAGCTTATCAGGGTCTGGCAATCAGCCCCAGCATTTT
TRBV6-6	TRBJ1-1	14	-	TRBD1	CASSAGGFGTEAFF	TGTGCCAGCAGTGCAGGGGGCTTCGGCACTGAAGCTTTCTTT
TRBV11-2	TRBJ2-7	14	medium-sized	TRBD2	CASSLVLAGHEQYF	TGTGCCAGCAGCTTAGTACTAGCGGGCCACGAGCAGTACTTC
TRBV5-5	TRBJ2-7	18	-	-	CASSLGGRARGNYYEQYF	TGTGCCAGCAGCTTGGGAGGTAGGGCCAGGGGCAATTACTACGAGCAGTACTTC
TRBV6-5	TRBJ1-5	15	-	TRBD1	CASSRDSPVHGPQHF	TGTGCCAGCAGCCGGGACAGCCCCGTGCACGGGCCCCAGCATTTT
TRBV6-6	TRBJ2-7	14	-	TRBD1	CASEGALLRHEQYF	TGTGCCAGTGAGGGGGCCCTCCTTCGACACGAGCAGTACTTC
TRBV11-2	TRBJ2-1	16	-	TRBD2	CASSLVVGRALGEQFF	TGTGCCAGCAGCTTAGTGGTCGGGAGGGCGCTGGGCGAGCAGTTCTTC
TRBV9	TRBJ2-1	14	-	-	CASSVAGGGDEQFF	TGTGCCAGCAGCGTAGCCGGGGGCGGGGATGAGCAGTTCTTC
TRBV21-1	TRBJ1-5	15	-	-	CASSKRGRQNRPQHF	TGTGCCAGCAGCAAAAGAGGACGTCAAAATCGGCCCCAGCATTTT
TRBV12-5	TRBJ2-1	15	-	TRBD2	CASGPASGRGYEQFF	TGTGCTAGTGGACCGGCTAGCGGGAGGGGGTACGAGCAGTTCTTC
TRBV18	TRBJ2-7	14	-	-	CASSARPISYEQYF	TGTGCCAGCTCTGCCCGACCGATCTCCTACGAGCAGTACTTC
TRBV6-5	TRBJ1-1	16	-	-	CASSYGTGHLNTEAFF	TGTGCCAGCAGTTACGGAACGGGACACCTAAACACTGAAGCTTTCTTT
TRBV5-1	TRBJ1-1	15	-	-	CASSLGGTTNTEAFF	TGCGCCAGCAGCCTGGGAGGCACAACGAACACTGAAGCTTTCTTT
TRBV19	TRBJ1-1	13	-	-	CASKVHQNTEAFF	TGTGCCAGTAAGGTCCACCAGAACACTGAAGCTTTCTTT
TRBV6-1	TRBJ2-7	15	once	TRBD1	CASSSQTGQSYEQYF	TGTGCCAGCAGTTCACAGACAGGGCAGTCCTACGAGCAGTACTTC
TRBV5-5	TRBJ1-1	15	-	TRBD1	CASSGTGTGHTEAFF	TGTGCCAGCAGCGGAACCGGGACAGGGCACACTGAAGCTTTCTTT
TRBV11-2	TRBJ2-7	13	-	-	CASSLGASYEQYF	TGTGCCAGCAGCTTAGGGGCTAGCTACGAGCAGTACTTC
TRBV5-5	TRBJ2-2	13	-	-	CASSLGGVGELFF	TGTGCCAGCAGCTTGGGAGGGGTCGGGGAGCTGTTTTTT
TRBV6-5	TRBJ1-1	14	-	-	CASSYSRQNTEAFF	TGTGCCAGCAGTTACTCGAGGCAGAACACTGAAGCTTTCTTT
TRBV5-8	TRBJ1-6	17	-	-	CASRGTGASSYNSPLHF	TGTGCCAGCAGGGGGACCGGAGCAAGCTCCTATAATTCACCCCTCCACTTT
TRBV11-2	TRBJ1-2	14	-	-	CASSSSVNNYGYTF	TGTGCCAGCAGCTCCTCAGTAAACAACTATGGCTACACCTTC
TRBV28	TRBJ1-2	18	-	TRBD1	CASSLPGQGANSMDGYTF	TGTGCCAGCAGTTTACCGGGACAGGGGGCGAACAGCATGGATGGCTACACCTTC
TRBV29-1	TRBJ1-2	13	-	TRBD1	CSADREGDYGYTF	TGCAGCGCGGACAGGGAGGGTGACTATGGCTACACCTTC
TRBV6-1	TRBJ2-3	12	-	-	CASSSSTDTQYF	TGTGCCAGCAGTTCTAGCACAGATACGCAGTATTTT
TRBV5-4	TRBJ2-7	11	-	-	CASSLGYEQYF	TGTGCCAGCAGCTTGGGGTACGAGCAGTACTTC
TRBV30	TRBJ1-4	14	-	TRBD1	CAWGRTGEEEKLFF	TGTGCCTGGGGAAGGACAGGGGAAGAGGAAAAACTGTTTTTT
TRBV2	TRBJ2-1	16	-	-	CASSVSRPSSYNEQFF	TGTGCCAGCAGTGTATCGCGTCCGAGCTCCTACAATGAGCAGTTCTTC
TRBV5-1	TRBJ1-1	14	once	-	CASSLAVGNTEAFF	TGCGCCAGCAGCTTAGCCGTGGGGAACACTGAAGCTTTCTTT
TRBV28	TRBJ1-2	16	-	-	CASSLATAALIYGYTF	TGTGCCAGCAGTCTAGCAACCGCGGCATTAATCTATGGCTACACCTTC
TRBV6-1	TRBJ2-3	15	-	TRBD2	CASRGLAGGPDTQYF	TGTGCCAGCAGGGGACTAGCGGGAGGGCCAGATACGCAGTATTTT
TRBV6-5	TRBJ1-5	12	once	-	CATGDSNQPQHF	TGTGCCACCGGGGATAGCAATCAGCCCCAGCATTTT
TRBV9	TRBJ2-6	15	-	-	CASSEQGSGANVLTF	TGTGCCAGCAGCGAACAGGGTTCTGGGGCCAACGTCCTGACTTTC
TRBV11-2	TRBJ2-7	13	few	-	CASSVDSNYEQYF	TGTGCCAGCAGCGTGGACTCTAACTACGAGCAGTACTTC
TRBV10-2	TRBJ1-1	14	-	-	CASSDTARDTEAFF	TGCGCCAGCAGTGATACAGCTAGGGACACTGAAGCTTTCTTT